These T cell receptor beta chains were read from a single sample in a study of blood T cell repertoires in COVID-19. Measured with immunoSEQ multiplex PCR; TCRdb has only the in-frame clones, and not every one. In the table there are around 250,000 clones, over 65% of which are singletons. Sequencing was carried out using peripheral blood. These receptors were obtained from a man between 60 and 75 years old who had recovered from COVID-19. CDR3s include the opening cysteine and the closing phenylalanine or tryptophan. Each record gives: J gene, V gene, CDR3 protein.

>TRBJ2-1|TRBV27
CASSSPKLAGGPHEQFF
>TRBJ2-3|TRBV11-2
CASSLGTSAQYF
>TRBJ2-2|TRBV29-1
CSGGLASTGELFF
>TRBJ2-3|TRBV6-6
CASSTGQLQDTQYF
>TRBJ2-7|TRBV7-9
CASSLGAGGYEQYF
>TRBJ2-2|TRBV27
CASSPQERVLGNTGELFF
>TRBJ2-5|TRBV9
CASSVDSQETQYF
>TRBJ2-7|TRBV6-6
CASSTSSEQYF
>TRBJ2-3|TRBV19
CASTTGTGWTDTQYF
>TRBJ1-3|TRBV5-4
CASSLAGSPGNTIYF
>TRBJ2-2|TRBV30
CACLGGRGGELFF
>TRBJ1-2|TRBV6-2/TRBV6-3
CASSSQGYGYTF
>TRBJ2-3|TRBV7-3
CASSLSGGGSADTQYF
>TRBJ1-1|TRBV18
CASSQGHMTGAAFF
>TRBJ2-3|TRBV7-3
CASSLGAGADTQYF
>TRBJ2-3|TRBV18
CASSPTGTSGSTDTQYF
>TRBJ2-2|TRBV28
CASEKQTGELFF
>TRBJ1-1|TRBV5-1
CASSSTGGTEAFF
>TRBJ1-2|TRBV28
CASRSGSYGYTF
>TRBJ2-4|TRBV30
CAWAPGAKNIQYF
>TRBJ2-7|TRBV25-1
CASKRDSTYEQYF
>TRBJ2-2|TRBV7-9
CASSYSPTGNTGELFF
>TRBJ2-1|TRBV13
CASSLYRRLAGKSSYNEQFF
>TRBJ1-5|TRBV19
CASSVAGTGVNQPQHF
>TRBJ1-1|TRBV6-5
CASRDRGKGSTEAFF
>TRBJ2-5|TRBV12-5
CASGLGNPGGETQYF
>TRBJ2-1|TRBV6-4
CASSQQGGEQFF
>TRBJ2-3|TRBV13
CASSLRVLAGTTDTQYF
>TRBJ2-5|TRBV5-1
CASSPSGTGETQYF
>TRBJ2-5|TRBV20-1
CSASARDRGETQYF
>TRBJ1-5|TRBV7-2
CASSFTGNQPQHF
>TRBJ1-1|TRBV6-5
CASRKNRGRDTEAFF
>TRBJ1-1|TRBV7-9
CASSPWVGGNTEAFF
>TRBJ1-1|TRBV11-2
CASSIGQGNAPEAFF
>TRBJ2-2|TRBV3-1/TRBV3-2
CASSQEPGATGELFF
>TRBJ2-7|TRBV5-5
CASSLAGGNEQYF
>TRBJ2-3|TRBV5-1
CASSRGGAKDTQYF
>TRBJ1-1|TRBV6-6
CASSPRTGRNTEAFF
>TRBJ2-3|TRBV7-9
CASSPGGTSTDTQYF
>TRBJ2-3|TRBV5-4
CASSPEGRITDTQYF
>TRBJ1-4|TRBV3-1/TRBV3-2
CASSQGTGRGEKLFF
>TRBJ1-4|TRBV7-8
CASSFSSGGATTNEKLFF
>TRBJ2-7|TRBV4-1
CASSQSPGQGADEQYF
>TRBJ1-5|TRBV19
CATISGQNQPQHF
>TRBJ2-7|TRBV19
CASSIENGQYYEQYF
>TRBJ1-2|TRBV14
CASSQEGGYGYTF
>TRBJ2-7|TRBV28
CASSDKRGERYEQYF
>TRBJ2-1|TRBV5-1
CASSSGLAGDYNEQFF
>TRBJ1-2|TRBV28
CASSFGGNYGYTF
>TRBJ2-7|TRBV11-3
CASSGGGGQTKQYF
>TRBJ1-6|TRBV25-1
CASSESDFGSPLHF